The 8 T cell receptor beta chains given below trace back to one sample, sequenced in a study of early T cells in non-severe SARS-CoV-2 infection. Each CDR3 protein is one row after TCRdb ran MiXCR on the 5' RACE reads. Found here are fewer than 35,000 distinct CDR3 sequences, around 5.4% of them singletons; the top ten hold 6% to 7.5%. The sample consisted of whole blood. The receptors here all came from an adult who was a healthcare worker with PCR-confirmed SARS-CoV-2 infection or an uninfected control (not recorded which).

The rearrangement joins TRBV20-1 to TRBJ2-3, with 8 positions matching TRBD2. Germline loops: CDR1 DFQATT, CDR2 SNEGSKA (reference sequence). J was trimmed by 2 bases and V by 3 bases; bases with no gene match: 7. The CDR3 covers 15 residues. The CDR3 reads CSASWVAGPTDTQYF. The CDR3 bases are TGCAGTGCTAGTTGGGTAGCGGGACCCACAGATACGCAGTATTTT.

This clonotype was recorded at least ten times. The chain joins TRBV4-1 to TRBJ1-2, with D unresolved. The CDR3 runs 15 residues. Germline V gene data show CDR1 as MGHRA and CDR2 as YSYEKL. Trimming removed 1 base from V and 3 bases from J, with 12 bases in between. CDR3 coding DNA: TGCGCCAGCAGCCAAGGGCAGACGATCGACTATGGCTACACCTTC. As protein: CASSQGQTIDYGYTF.

Only a few counts were recorded for this clonotype. The V gene is TRBV10-3, the J gene TRBJ1-5, with 7 bases identical to TRBD1. Trimming cost V 2 bases and J 4 bases; bases outside gene matches: 5. Germline V CDR1 and CDR2: ENHRY, SYGVKD. This CDR3 contains 15 residues. The CDR3 sequence is CAISEERDRNQPQHF. The CDR3 bases are TGTGCCATCAGTGAGGAGCGGGACAGAAATCAGCCCCAGCATTTT.

This clonotype was counted at least ten times. This chain connects TRBV5-4 to TRBJ2-3; 10 bases match TRBD2. The CDR3 runs 16 residues. V lost 3 bases to trimming and J lost 2 bases; unmatched junction nucleotides: 6. From germline, CDR1 is SGHNT and CDR2 YYREEE (reference sequence). Here the CDR3 reads CASSSITSGVTDTQYF. CDR3 DNA: TGTGCCAGCAGCTCCATTACTAGCGGGGTCACAGATACGCAGTATTTT.

This clonotype came up many times. This chain links TRBV7-9 with TRBJ2-1; 13 bases align to TRBD2. The CDR3 sequence is 15 residues long. With V trimmed by 5 bases and J by 9 bases, 7 bases remained unmatched. Germline CDR1 reads SEHNR; CDR2 reads FQNEAQ (reference sequence). Here the CDR3 DNA reads TGTGCCAGCAGCCCCGGACTAGCGGGAGTGGGTGAGCAGTTCTTC. Its protein product is CASSPGLAGVGEQFF.

This chain uses TRBV20-1 with TRBJ1-4; D is possibly TRBD1 (6 bases). The CDR3 loop spans 13 amino acids. V gave up 6 bases and J gave up 8 bases, with 16 bases separating them. Germline values: CDR1 DFQATT, CDR2 SNEGSKA (reference sequence). The CDR3 reads CSARGGRWEKLFF. CDR3 nucleotides: TGCAGTGCACGAGGGGGAAGATGGGAAAAACTGTTTTTT.

The sample holds many counts of this clonotype. This chain connects TRBV28 to TRBJ2-1; 12 bases are shared with TRBD2. Looked up from germline, CDR1 is MDHEN and CDR2 is SYDVKM. Trimming took 2 bases from V and 7 from J; bases not matched to a gene: 3. The CDR3 is made up of 15 amino acids. The CDR3 nucleotides read TGTGCCAGCAGTTTAAGACTAGCGGGAGATAATGAGCAGTTCTTC. It encodes CASSLRLAGDNEQFF.

This clonotype appeared many times. CDR3 region: CASSLASQTDEQYF. The CDR3 region has the DNA TGTGCCAGCAGCTTAGCCTCCCAGACCGACGAGCAGTACTTC. The V gene is TRBV5-6, the J gene TRBJ2-7, with D unresolved. Trimming cost V 2 bases and J 5 bases, with 14 bases left between them. The germline V gene has CDR1 SGHDT and CDR2 YYEEEE. The CDR3 runs 14 residues. Combining the CDR3 with reference TRBV5-6 and TRBJ2-7 gives the whole variable domain DAGVTQSPTHLIKTRGQQVTLRCSPKSGHDTVSWYQQALGQGPQFIFQYYEEEERQRGNFPDRFSGHQFPNYSSELNVNALLLGDSALYLCASSLASQTDEQYFGPGTRLTVT.